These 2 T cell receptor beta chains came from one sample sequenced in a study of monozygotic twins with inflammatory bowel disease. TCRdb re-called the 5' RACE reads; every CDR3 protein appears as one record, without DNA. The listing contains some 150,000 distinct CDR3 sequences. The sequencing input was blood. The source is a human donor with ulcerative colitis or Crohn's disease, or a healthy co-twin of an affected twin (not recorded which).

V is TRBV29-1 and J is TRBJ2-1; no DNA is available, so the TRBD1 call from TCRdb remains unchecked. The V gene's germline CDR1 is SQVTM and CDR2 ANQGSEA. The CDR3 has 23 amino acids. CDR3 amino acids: CSVPSLTVSGTGASGWSYNEQFF.

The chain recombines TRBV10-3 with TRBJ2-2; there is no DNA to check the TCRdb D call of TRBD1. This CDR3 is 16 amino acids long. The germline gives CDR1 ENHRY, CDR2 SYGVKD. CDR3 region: CAISETGAQDIGELFF.